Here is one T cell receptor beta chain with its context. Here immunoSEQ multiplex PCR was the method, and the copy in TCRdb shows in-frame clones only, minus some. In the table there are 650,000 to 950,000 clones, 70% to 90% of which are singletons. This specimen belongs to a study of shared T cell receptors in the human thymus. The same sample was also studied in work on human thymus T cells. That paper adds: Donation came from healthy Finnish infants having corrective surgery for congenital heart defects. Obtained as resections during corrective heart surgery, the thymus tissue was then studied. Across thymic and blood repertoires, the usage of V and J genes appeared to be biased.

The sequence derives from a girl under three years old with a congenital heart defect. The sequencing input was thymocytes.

The CDR3 coding sequence is TGTGCCAGCAGCTTAGCCTGGGGGGAGTCTGGGGCCAACGTCCTGACTTTC. This codes for CASSLAWGESGANVLTF. The V and J genes are TRBV11-2 and TRBJ2-6; TRBD2 is a possible D gene (6 bases). CDR1 is SGHAT, CDR2 FQNNGV, per germline. Trimming took 1 base from V and 1 from J, leaving 11 bases between them. The CDR3 is 17 amino acids.